What follows are 25 T cell receptor beta chains derived from one specimen sequenced in a study of PD-1 blockade in classical Hodgkin lymphoma. Some clones are missing from TCRdb's copy, which holds only in-frame ones; the method was immunoSEQ multiplex PCR. Of 95,000 or so clones in the sample, over 80% were seen once. All trial patients relapsed after autologous stem cell transplantation. Material: peripheral blood mononuclear cells (PBMCs), obtained at baseline. These receptors all come from a human donor with classical Hodgkin lymphoma.

V is TRBV9 and J is TRBJ1-1, with a weak D call TRBD1 (6 bases). Germline CDR1 is SGDLS and CDR2 is YYNGEE. The CDR3 is 13 amino acids. V was pared by 0 bases and J by 3 bases, with 6 bases between. The CDR3 sequence: CASSVDRDTEAFF. CDR3 nucleotide sequence: TGTGCCAGCAGCGTAGACAGGGACACTGAAGCTTTCTTT.

V usage is TRBV4-3 and J usage is TRBJ1-6; 7 bases map to TRBD1. V gave up 6 bases and J gave up 7 bases; unmatched junction bases: 9. Germline lookup yields CDR1 LGHNA and CDR2 YSLEER. CDR3 length: 15 residues. CDR3 amino acids: CASRFTGQLNSPLHF. The DNA of the CDR3 is TGCGCCAGCAGGTTCACGGGACAGCTAAATTCACCCCTCCACTTT.

This chain links TRBV7-9 with TRBJ2-3; D call uncertain. CDR3 size: 15 residues. Trimming cost V 1 base and J 2 bases, with 10 bases left between them. The germline CDR1 and CDR2 sequences are SEHNR and FQNEAQ (reference sequence). The CDR3 nucleotides are TGTGCCAGCAGCTTAGTCGTCCCAACCACAGATACGCAGTATTTT. It is translated as CASSLVVPTTDTQYF.

The chain recombines TRBV7-3 with TRBJ2-3; TRBD2 agrees at 13 bases. Per germline, CDR1 SGHTA and CDR2 FQGTGA. The CDR3 has 16 amino acids. The V and J ends lost 6 bases and 7 bases, in that order; junction bases with no gene match: 10. The CDR3 DNA reads as TGTGCCAGCAGACCGGGACTAGCGGGAACAATGAATACGCAGTATTTT. Translation: CASRPGLAGTMNTQYF.

The rearrangement joins TRBV5-6 to TRBJ1-5; 8 bases fit TRBD1. Germline V gives CDR1 SGHDT, CDR2 YYEEEE. Trimming removed 4 bases from V and 6 bases from J; junction bases left unmatched: 3. This CDR3 contains 13 residues. The CDR3 reads CASSQTGVQPQHF. The CDR3 coding sequence is TGTGCCAGCAGCCAGACAGGGGTTCAGCCCCAGCATTTT.

The chain employs TRBV6-6 and TRBJ2-3; D may be TRBD2 (6 bases). The CDR3 sequence is 14 residues long. CDR1 is MNHNY and CDR2 is SVGAGI in the germline V gene (reference sequence). Trimming stripped 7 bases from V and 1 base from J, with 12 bases between. CDR3 loop: CASTPAGRTDTQYF. The CDR3 DNA is TGTGCCAGCACCCCAGCGGGCCGCACAGATACGCAGTATTTT.

This clone was recorded only once. This chain joins TRBV6-5 and TRBJ2-7; 7 positions agree with TRBD2. V shed 5 bases, J shed 2 bases, and the junction held 6 bases outside the gene matches. Germline values: CDR1 MNHEY, CDR2 SVGAGI. The CDR3 extends over 14 amino acids. The chain's CDR3 is CASSEQAGTYEQYF. For the CDR3, the DNA is TGTGCCAGCAGTGAACAAGCGGGGACCTACGAGCAGTACTTC.

The V call is TRBV25-1, the J call TRBJ1-1; 7 bases line up with TRBD1. Germline V lookup: CDR1 MGHDK, CDR2 SYGVNS. The CDR3 has 15 residues. V lost 3 bases and J lost 0; bases outside the gene matches: 4. In DNA, the CDR3 is TGTGCCAGCAGTGAGGTCAGGGGGTTGAACACTGAAGCTTTCTTT. Protein product: CASSEVRGLNTEAFF.

The chain joins TRBV19 to TRBJ2-1, with TRBD2 identical over 13 bases. Germline CDR1 reads LNHDA; CDR2 reads SQIVND (reference sequence). The CDR3 spans 16 residues. The J segment lost 5 bases and the V segment lost 5 bases, leaving 6 bases of the junction unmatched. The chain's CDR3 is CASSWTSGRIHNEQFF. The CDR3 coding sequence is TGTGCCAGTAGTTGGACTAGCGGGAGAATTCACAATGAGCAGTTCTTC.

The CDR3 DNA sequence: TGCGCCAGCAGCTTAAAAGAGGTCCACGAGCAGTACTTC. It is translated as CASSLKEVHEQYF. The chain couples TRBV5-1 to TRBJ2-7; D is ambiguous. The V end was cut by 2 bases, the J end by 5 bases, with 11 bases between. The CDR3 covers 13 residues. Looked up from germline, CDR1 is SGHRS and CDR2 is YFSETQ.

This chain uses TRBV6-4 with TRBJ2-7; 12 bases line up with TRBD2. This CDR3 has 16 amino acids. J was trimmed by 4 bases and V by 6 bases; bases with no gene match: 10. CDR1 is MRHNA, CDR2 SNTAGT, per germline. The chain's CDR3 is CASSRTSGTDAYEQYF. As DNA, the CDR3 is TGTGCCAGCAGCAGGACTAGCGGGACGGATGCGTACGAGCAGTACTTC.

This clone appeared a single time. This rearrangement joins TRBV15 to TRBJ2-5; D tentatively fits TRBD1 or TRBD2 (5 bases each). The CDR3 sequence is 14 residues long. The germline V gene has CDR1 LNHNV and CDR2 YYDKDF (reference sequence). Trimming took off 0 bases at V and 1 base at J, with 6 bases between the two ends. The CDR3 region is CATSRDGTQETQYF. In DNA form, the CDR3 reads TGTGCCACCAGCAGAGACGGGACCCAAGAGACCCAGTACTTC.

This chain uses TRBV2 with TRBJ2-3, with D hard to call. Germline values: CDR1 SNHLY, CDR2 FYNNEI. CDR3 length: 13 amino acids. V shed 7 bases and J shed 10 bases, with 18 bases lying between them. The CDR3: CASTRVPTLSQYF. The CDR3 DNA reads TGTGCCAGCACCAGAGTTCCGACACTATCGCAGTATTTT.

The chain combines TRBV7-2 with TRBJ1-5; 7 nucleotides match TRBD1. CDR1 and CDR2 (germline): SGHTA, FQGNSA. J gave up 5 bases and V 5 bases, and 6 bases lay outside the gene matches. CDR3 size: 14 residues. CDR3 in amino acids: CASSGQGGYQPQHF. The CDR3 bases are TGTGCCAGCAGCGGGCAGGGGGGTTATCAGCCCCAGCATTTT.

V is TRBV5-4 and J is TRBJ2-3; TRBD1 matches at 12 bases. V shed 4 bases, J shed 0 bases, and the junction held 9 bases outside the gene matches. The CDR3 totals 18 residues. Germline V gene lookup returns CDR1 SGHNT and CDR2 YYREEE (reference sequence). CDR3 region: CASSAGTGGFSSTDTQYF. Written as DNA, the CDR3 is TGTGCCAGCAGCGCCGGGACAGGGGGCTTTTCGAGCACAGATACGCAGTATTTT.

This clone was seen only once. The chain uses TRBV10-3 and TRBJ2-3; TRBD2 aligns across 11 bases. This CDR3 is 13 amino acids long. J gave up 6 bases and V 9 bases, and 5 bases lay outside the gene matches. Looked up from germline, CDR1 is ENHRY and CDR2 is SYGVKD. The CDR3 nucleotides read TGTGCCATAGCGGTAGCGGGAGGGGATACGCAGTATTTT. This encodes CAIAVAGGDTQYF.

The gene calls are TRBV5-1 and TRBJ2-4; 10 bases line up with TRBD2. Germline trimming cut 4 bases from V and 6 bases from J; bases unmatched to any gene: 13. Germline lookup yields CDR1 SGHRS and CDR2 YFSETQ. The CDR3 runs 17 residues. The CDR3 sequence is CASSTKPAGTSANIQYF. The CDR3 region has the DNA TGCGCCAGCAGCACGAAACCCGCCGGGACTAGCGCAAACATTCAGTACTTC. The variable domain in full, with the rest retrieved from reference TRBV5-1 and TRBJ2-4, is KAGVTQTPRYLIKTRGQQVTLSCSPISGHRSVSWYQQTPGQGLQFLFEYFSETQRNKGNFPGRFSGRQFSNSRSEMNVSTLELGDSALYLCASSTKPAGTSANIQYFGAGTRLSVL.

The rearrangement uses TRBV28 and TRBJ2-7, with 11 bases fitting TRBD2. Germline values: CDR1 MDHEN, CDR2 SYDVKM. V was pared by 7 bases and J by 4 bases, with 6 bases of the junction left unmatched. The CDR3 is made up of 14 amino acids. CDR3 protein: CASTASGRQYEQYF. The CDR3 coding sequence is TGTGCCAGCACCGCTAGCGGGAGGCAATACGAGCAGTACTTC.

The chain couples TRBV2 to TRBJ2-7; TRBD2 agrees at 9 bases. The germline V gene encodes CDR1 SNHLY and CDR2 FYNNEI. Unmatched junction bases numbered 4, after V lost 2 bases and J lost 2 bases. The CDR3 runs to 15 residues. The CDR3 spells CASSELLAGAYEQYF. For the CDR3, the DNA is TGTGCCAGCAGTGAACTACTAGCGGGTGCCTACGAGCAGTACTTC.

The chain couples TRBV11-2 to TRBJ1-4; D gene uncertain. The V and J ends lost 5 bases and 4 bases respectively, with 11 bases between them. Per germline, CDR1 SGHAT and CDR2 FQNNGV. This CDR3 is built from 14 residues. The CDR3 is CASSRTALNEKLFF. CDR3 DNA sequence: TGTGCCAGCAGCCGGACGGCCCTTAATGAAAAACTGTTTTTT.

The CDR3 reads CASSPRGRNTEAFF. The CDR3 bases are TGTGCCAGCAGTCCACGGGGCAGGAACACTGAAGCTTTCTTT. The J gene is TRBJ1-1, the V gene TRBV6-5; D perhaps matches TRBD1 (5 bases). This CDR3 contains 14 residues. V was shortened by 5 bases and J by 1 base, with 11 bases between the two germline ends. CDR1 and CDR2 (germline): MNHEY, SVGAGI.

The chain couples TRBV7-2 to TRBJ2-5, with 13 positions matching TRBD2. The junction had 4 bases not matched to a gene; V was cut back by 5 bases and J by 1 base. CDR3 length: 16 residues. Germline CDR1 reads SGHTA; CDR2 reads FQGNSA. The CDR3 sequence is CASSPRLAGGQETQYF. The CDR3 DNA follows: TGTGCCAGCAGCCCGAGACTAGCGGGGGGCCAAGAGACCCAGTACTTC. The complete variable domain, with remaining parts taken from reference TRBV7-2 and TRBJ2-5, reads GAGVSQSPSNKVTEKGKDVELRCDPISGHTALYWYRQSLGQGLEFLIYFQGNSAPDKSGLPSDRFSAERTGGSVSTLTIQRTQQEDSAVYLCASSPRLAGGQETQYFGPGTRLLVL.

The chain has TRBV7-2 and TRBJ1-3, with TRBD1 as a possible D gene (6 bases). In germline, CDR1 is SGHTA, CDR2 FQGNSA. This CDR3 has 17 amino acids. With 3 bases removed from V and 0 bases from J, the gap between germline ends came to 15 bases. CDR3 sequence: CASSFGGGISSGNTIYF. The CDR3 DNA sequence: TGTGCCAGCAGCTTTGGAGGGGGGATAAGCTCTGGAAACACCATATATTTT.

The chain joins TRBV5-1 to TRBJ1-1; D might be TRBD1 (6 bases). V was clipped by 1 base and J by 0 bases, with 13 bases between them. Germline assignment: CDR1 SGHRS and CDR2 YFSETQ. This CDR3 comprises 16 residues. DNA of the CDR3: TGCGCCAGCAGCTTGTACGGACAGCAGATGAACACTGAAGCTTTCTTT. It specifies CASSLYGQQMNTEAFF. The entire variable domain, with the rest obtained from reference TRBV5-1 and TRBJ1-1, is as follows: KAGVTQTPRYLIKTRGQQVTLSCSPISGHRSVSWYQQTPGQGLQFLFEYFSETQRNKGNFPGRFSGRQFSNSRSEMNVSTLELGDSALYLCASSLYGQQMNTEAFFGQGTRLTVV.

The chain links TRBV2 to TRBJ2-5; 8 bases are a match to TRBD1. The CDR3 contains 15 residues. Germline V gene lookup returns CDR1 SNHLY and CDR2 FYNNEI. The V segment lost 7 bases and the J segment 3 bases; nucleotides outside the gene matches: 10. In DNA, the CDR3 is TGTGCCAGCACCCAGGACAGGGAGATTAAAGAGACCCAGTACTTC. Its protein product is CASTQDREIKETQYF.